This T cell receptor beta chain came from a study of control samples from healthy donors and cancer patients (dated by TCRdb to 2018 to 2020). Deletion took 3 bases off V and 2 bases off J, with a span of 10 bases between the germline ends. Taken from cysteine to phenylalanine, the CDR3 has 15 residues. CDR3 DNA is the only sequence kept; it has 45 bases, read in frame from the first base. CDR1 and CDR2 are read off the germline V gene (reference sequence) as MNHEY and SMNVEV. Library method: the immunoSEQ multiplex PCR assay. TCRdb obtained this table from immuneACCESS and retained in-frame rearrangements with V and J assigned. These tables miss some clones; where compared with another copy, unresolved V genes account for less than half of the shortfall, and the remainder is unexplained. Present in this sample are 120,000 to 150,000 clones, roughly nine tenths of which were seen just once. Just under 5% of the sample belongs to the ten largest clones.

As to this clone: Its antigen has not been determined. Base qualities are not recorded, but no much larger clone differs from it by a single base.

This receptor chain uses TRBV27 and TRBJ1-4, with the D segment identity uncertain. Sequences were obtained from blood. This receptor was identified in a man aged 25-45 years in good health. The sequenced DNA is TGTGCCAGCAGTTTTTCTACTGGCACTAATGAAAAACTGTTTTTT. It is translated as CASSFSTGTNEKLFF. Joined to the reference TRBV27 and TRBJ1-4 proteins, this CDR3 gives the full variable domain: EAQVTQNPRYLITVTGKKLTVTCSQNMNHEYMSWYRQDPGLGLRQIYYSMNVEVTDKGDVPEGYKVSRKEKRNFPLILESPSPNQTSLYFCASSFSTGTNEKLFFGSGTQLSVL.